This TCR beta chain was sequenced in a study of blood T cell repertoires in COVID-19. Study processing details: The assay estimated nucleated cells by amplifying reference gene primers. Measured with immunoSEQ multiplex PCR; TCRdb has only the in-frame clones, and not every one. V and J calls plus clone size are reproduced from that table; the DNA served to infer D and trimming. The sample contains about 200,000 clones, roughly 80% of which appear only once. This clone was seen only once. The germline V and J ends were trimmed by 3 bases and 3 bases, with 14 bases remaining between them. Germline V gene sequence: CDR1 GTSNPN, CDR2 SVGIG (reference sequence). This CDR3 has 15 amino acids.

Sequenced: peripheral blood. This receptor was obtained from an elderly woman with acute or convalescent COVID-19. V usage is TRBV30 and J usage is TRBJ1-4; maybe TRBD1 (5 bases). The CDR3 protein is CAWRGRVEPNEKLFF. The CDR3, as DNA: TGTGCCTGGAGAGGCAGGGTAGAGCCTAATGAAAAACTGTTTTTT.